A single sample gave rise to the 27 T cell receptor beta chains below, sequenced in a study of patients and donors after allogeneic stem cell transplantation. TCRdb re-analysed the RT-PCR reads in MiXCR, keeping a single row per CDR3 protein. The repertoire holds 400,000 to 450,000 distinct CDR3 sequences, with approximately 16% as singletons. The specimen was blood, either unsorted or a sorted T cell fraction (not recorded which). The receptors come from a human donor who was either an allogeneic HSCT recipient or a stem cell or donor lymphocyte infusion donor (not recorded which). It is not recorded whose cells these are; they may come from a transplant donor.

The table lists this clonotype with a few counts. This rearrangement joins TRBV3-1 to TRBJ2-3, with D hard to call. Germline V gives CDR1 LGHDT, CDR2 YNNKEL (reference sequence). The CDR3 has 12 amino acids. V gave up 5 bases and J gave up 2 bases, with 5 bases separating them. For the CDR3, the DNA is TGTGCCAGCAGCAAAAACACAGATACGCAGTATTTT. Residues: CASSKNTDTQYF.

The V and J genes are TRBV18 and TRBJ2-5, with 8 bases fitting TRBD2. The V segment lost 0 bases and the J segment 1 base; nucleotides outside the gene matches: 4. The germline V gene has CDR1 KGHSH and CDR2 LQKENI. The CDR3 is 16 amino acids. The CDR3: CASSPPGGGPQETQYF. The DNA for the CDR3 is TGTGCCAGCTCACCACCGGGCGGGGGGCCCCAAGAGACCCAGTACTTC.

This clonotype was found a few times. V is TRBV6-2 or TRBV6-3 and J is TRBJ2-3; 13 bases line up with TRBD2. Losses at the gene ends were 0 bases for V and 0 bases for J; bases not matched to a gene: 9. The germline V gene has CDR1 MNHEY and CDR2 SVGEGT. CDR3 length: 20 residues. The DNA for the CDR3 is TGTGCCAGCAGTTACTCTCTACTAGCGGGAGGGGGTGCTAGCACAGATACGCAGTATTTT. Amino acid sequence: CASSYSLLAGGGASTDTQYF.

DNA of the CDR3: TGTGCCAGCAGCTTACGGCGACCTCCAAACACTGAAGCTTTCTTT. This translates into CASSLRRPPNTEAFF. The chain links TRBV7-3 to TRBJ1-1; D is uncertain. This CDR3 is built from 15 residues. CDR1 is SGHTA, CDR2 FQGTGA, per germline. Deletions cut 2 bases from V and 2 bases from J, with 12 bases between.

This clonotype was seen a handful of times. V usage is TRBV9 and J usage is TRBJ2-3, with D uncertain. V lost 4 bases, J lost 2 bases, and 20 bases lay in between. From germline, CDR1 is SGDLS and CDR2 YYNGEE. The CDR3 is 17 amino acids. DNA of the CDR3: TGTGCCAGCAGCCCTCGAGCCCCCCTCGGGTTCACAGATACGCAGTATTTT. It yields the protein CASSPRAPLGFTDTQYF.

The chain combines TRBV5-1 with TRBJ1-1; possibly TRBD1 for D (5 bases). The CDR3 consists of 17 residues. V lost 7 bases and J lost 0, with 22 bases in between. CDR1 is SGHRS, CDR2 YFSETQ, per germline. The CDR3 DNA reads TGCGCCAGCCGATCGGGGCCCCCTGGGCGGGTGAACACTGAAGCTTTCTTT. As protein: CASRSGPPGRVNTEAFF.

A few counts support this clonotype. This chain joins TRBV5-1 and TRBJ2-2; 7 bases match TRBD1. This CDR3 region has 14 residues. From germline, CDR1 is SGHRS and CDR2 YFSETQ. With V trimmed by 4 bases and J by 4 bases, 4 bases remained unmatched. The CDR3 is CASSPTGTTGELFF. DNA for the CDR3: TGCGCCAGCAGCCCGACAGGGACCACCGGGGAGCTGTTTTTT.

The CDR3 nucleotides read TGTGCCAGCAGCTCCAGGGGGAGTGATTCACCCCTCCACTTT. It yields the protein CASSSRGSDSPLHF. The rearrangement uses TRBV11-2 and TRBJ1-6; TRBD1 matches at 7 bases. The CDR3 spans 14 residues. Looked up from germline, CDR1 is SGHAT and CDR2 is FQNNGV. Trimming removed 4 bases from V and 8 bases from J; junction bases left unmatched: 5.

This clonotype came up a few times. The V and J genes are TRBV27 and TRBJ2-7; a possible D gene is TRBD1 (6 bases). CDR3 length: 14 residues. V gave up 7 bases and J gave up 9 bases, with 22 bases separating them. CDR1 is MNHEY, CDR2 SMNVEV, per germline (reference sequence). CDR3 sequence reads: CASTTGTTPTVQYF. The DNA of the CDR3 is TGTGCCAGCACCACCGGGACAACGCCCACGGTGCAGTACTTC.

This clonotype has just a few counts. The chain carries TRBV12-3 or TRBV12-4 and TRBJ1-6, with D unresolved. This CDR3 is 14 amino acids long. V was cut by 3 bases and J by 10 bases, with 13 bases left in between. The DNA of the CDR3 is TGTGCCAGCAGTTTTCCAGGCGGTGGGTCACCCCTCCACTTT. Translated: CASSFPGGGSPLHF.

This clonotype was observed many times. This rearrangement joins TRBV29-1 to TRBJ1-1, with D possibly being TRBD1 (5 bases). CDR1 and CDR2 from the germline V gene are SQVTM and ANQGSEA. Trimming removed 5 bases from V and 6 bases from J, with 10 bases in between. The CDR3 is made up of 11 amino acids. The CDR3 loop reads CSVFRGAEAFF. CDR3 nucleotide sequence: TGCAGCGTTTTTCGGGGGGCTGAAGCTTTCTTT.

The chain carries TRBV12-3 or TRBV12-4 and TRBJ2-7; D is perhaps TRBD1 (6 bases). This CDR3 is built from 18 residues. Trimming pared 5 bases from V and 3 bases from J, leaving 26 bases between. The CDR3 DNA reads as TGTGCCAGCAGTCGAACTAGATTCCGGGACACGAGTTTCTACGAGCAGTACTTC. Its translation is CASSRTRFRDTSFYEQYF.

V usage is TRBV27 and J usage is TRBJ2-1; 7 bases map to TRBD2. Germline V gene data show CDR1 as MNHEY and CDR2 as SMNVEV (reference sequence). J lost 6 bases, V lost 7 bases, and 9 bases had no gene match. The CDR3 is made up of 14 amino acids. The CDR3 nucleotides are TGTGCCAGCACCCCCGGGGCTAGCGGCAATGAGCAGTTCTTC. Translated, it gives CASTPGASGNEQFF.

This clonotype turned up a few times. V and J are TRBV6-1 and TRBJ2-1, with 7 bases matching TRBD2. CDR1 and CDR2 (germline): MNHNS, SASEGT. J was trimmed by 8 bases and V by 6 bases; bases with no gene match: 10. The CDR3 length is 14 residues. The CDR3 region has the DNA TGTGCCAGCAGCCCCATTGGCGGGAGCTATGAGCAGTTCTTC. Its translation: CASSPIGGSYEQFF.

This clonotype turned up a few times. The V call is TRBV7-9, the J call TRBJ2-7; 7 bases align to TRBD2. Per the germline V gene, CDR1 is SEHNR and CDR2 is FQNEAQ (reference sequence). CDR3 size: 15 residues. V lost 6 bases and J lost 3; bases outside the gene matches: 11. In DNA form, the CDR3 reads TGTGCCAGCAGTCCCCCGGTGGGAGGGCTCTACGAGCAGTACTTC. It translates to CASSPPVGGLYEQYF.

This chain uses TRBV19 with TRBJ2-7; 7 bases are a match to TRBD1. The V gene end was trimmed by 1 base and the J gene end by 3 bases; junction bases not matched to a gene: 6. Germline CDR1 reads LNHDA; CDR2 reads SQIVND (reference sequence). The CDR3 covers 15 residues. The CDR3 loop is CASSIGGDSYYEQYF. The CDR3 nucleotides are TGTGCCAGTAGTATAGGAGGGGACAGCTACTACGAGCAGTACTTC. The whole variable domain, filled in from reference TRBV19 and TRBJ2-7, reads DGGITQSPKYLFRKEGQNVTLSCEQNLNHDAMYWYRQDPGQGLRLIYYSQIVNDFQKGDIAEGYSVSREKKESFPLTVTSAQKNPTAFYLCASSIGGDSYYEQYFGPGTRLTVT.

The chain links TRBV7-9 to TRBJ1-6; D is unresolved. The CDR3 has 12 residues. V lost 5 bases and J lost 17, with 16 bases in between. Germline V lookup: CDR1 SEHNR, CDR2 FQNEAQ (reference sequence). In DNA, the CDR3 is TGTGCCAGCAGCCATGGGGATTCGGGTTTCCACTTT. Its protein is CASSHGDSGFHF.

This clonotype has only a few counts. The chain uses TRBV6-1 and TRBJ2-3; 7 positions match TRBD1. CDR3 length equals 15 residues. Germline V gene lookup returns CDR1 MNHNS and CDR2 SASEGT. V lost 3 bases to trimming and J lost 5 bases; unmatched junction nucleotides: 8. Here the CDR3 reads CASSDGTVMGDTQYF. CDR3 DNA: TGTGCCAGCAGTGACGGGACAGTTATGGGAGATACGCAGTATTTT.

The chain is built from TRBV10-3 and TRBJ2-3; 10 positions match TRBD2. V shed 2 bases and J 2 bases; nucleotides not matched to a gene: 10. CDR1 and CDR2 from the germline V gene are ENHRY and SYGVKD. CDR3 length: 18 amino acids. CDR3 DNA sequence: TGTGCCATCAGTGAGCCCGAGGTAGCGGGGGGTAACACAGATACGCAGTATTTT. It translates to CAISEPEVAGGNTDTQYF.

This clonotype was observed a handful of times. The chain is built from TRBV21-1 and TRBJ2-1; the table's D gene call, TRBD2, was not cross checked with the DNA. TRBV21-1 is deemed a pseudogene. The CDR3 contains 16 residues. The CDR3 DNA is TGTGCCAGCAGCAAAGATCCTAGCGGGAGTTTTAATGAGCAGTTCTTC. This sequence encodes CASSKDPSGSFNEQFF.

This clonotype showed up many times. This CDR3 reads CASSQEGTGFSFDTQYF. CDR3 DNA sequence: TGCGCCAGCAGCCAAGAAGGGACAGGGTTCTCTTTTGATACGCAGTATTTT. The chain is built from TRBV4-3 and TRBJ2-3; 9 nucleotides align to TRBD1. V shed 0 bases, J shed 6 bases, and the junction held 10 bases outside the gene matches. This CDR3 comprises 17 residues. Germline assignment: CDR1 LGHNA and CDR2 YSLEER.

This clonotype has only a few counts. V gene TRBV7-2 combines with J gene TRBJ2-5, with TRBD2 identical over 9 bases. Germline lookup yields CDR1 SGHTA and CDR2 FQGNSA. The CDR3 is made up of 15 amino acids. V was clipped by 3 bases and J by 5 bases; unmatched bases: 7. CDR3 in DNA: TGTGCCAGCAGCTTCCAGACTAGCGGAGAGGAGACCCAGTACTTC. Amino acid sequence: CASSFQTSGEETQYF.

The J gene is TRBJ1-1, the V gene TRBV6-2 or TRBV6-3, with D maybe TRBD1 (5 bases). There are 15 residues in the CDR3. CDR1 is MNHEY and CDR2 is SVGEGT in the germline V gene. With 7 bases removed from V and 3 bases from J, the gap between germline ends came to 18 bases. The CDR3 is CASIAGHFWDTEAFF. The CDR3 DNA reads as TGTGCCAGCATCGCCGGACATTTCTGGGACACTGAAGCTTTCTTT.

V gene TRBV5-1 combines with J gene TRBJ2-1; 10 positions match TRBD2. Germline V gene lookup returns CDR1 SGHRS and CDR2 YFSETQ. V shed 4 bases and J 6 bases; nucleotides not matched to a gene: 4. The CDR3 consists of 14 residues. The CDR3 region is CASSGLAVINEQFF. DNA of the CDR3: TGCGCCAGCAGCGGACTAGCGGTAATCAATGAGCAGTTCTTC.

The sample holds a few counts of this clonotype. V is TRBV5-1 and J is TRBJ1-1; 11 positions agree with TRBD1. V lost 0 bases, J lost 5 bases, and 3 bases stayed unmatched. This CDR3 spans 15 amino acids. Germline V gives CDR1 SGHRS, CDR2 YFSETQ. The CDR3 loop reads CASSLVGQGVTEAFF. In nucleotides, the CDR3 is TGCGCCAGCAGCTTGGTGGGACAGGGGGTAACTGAAGCTTTCTTT.

V usage is TRBV12-3 or TRBV12-4 and J usage is TRBJ2-3, with 11 bases identical to TRBD1. Losses at the gene ends were 6 bases for V and 7 bases for J; bases not matched to a gene: 6. CDR3 length equals 14 residues. The CDR3 DNA reads as TGTGCCAGCAGCATCCGGGACAGGGGGAATACGCAGTATTTT. Protein product: CASSIRDRGNTQYF.

The chain links TRBV20-1 to TRBJ2-2; D unclear. Germline loops: CDR1 DFQATT, CDR2 SNEGSKA (reference sequence). The CDR3 consists of 15 residues. V was cut by 0 bases and J by 0 bases, with 8 bases left in between. For the CDR3, the DNA is TGCAGTGCTAGAGACTACCTCGCGAACACCGGGGAGCTGTTTTTT. It encodes CSARDYLANTGELFF.